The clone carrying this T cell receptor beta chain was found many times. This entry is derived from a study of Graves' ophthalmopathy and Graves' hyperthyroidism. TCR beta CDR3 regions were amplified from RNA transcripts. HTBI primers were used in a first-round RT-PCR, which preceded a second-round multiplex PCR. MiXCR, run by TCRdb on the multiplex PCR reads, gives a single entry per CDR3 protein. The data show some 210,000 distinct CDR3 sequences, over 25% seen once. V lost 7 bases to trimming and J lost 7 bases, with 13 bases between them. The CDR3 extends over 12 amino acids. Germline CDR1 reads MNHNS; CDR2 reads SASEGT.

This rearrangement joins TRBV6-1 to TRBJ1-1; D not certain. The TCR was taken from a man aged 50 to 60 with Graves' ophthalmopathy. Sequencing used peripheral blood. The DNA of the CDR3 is TGTGCCAGCATGAGGAATTCAGGTGAAGCTTTCTTT. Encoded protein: CASMRNSGEAFF.